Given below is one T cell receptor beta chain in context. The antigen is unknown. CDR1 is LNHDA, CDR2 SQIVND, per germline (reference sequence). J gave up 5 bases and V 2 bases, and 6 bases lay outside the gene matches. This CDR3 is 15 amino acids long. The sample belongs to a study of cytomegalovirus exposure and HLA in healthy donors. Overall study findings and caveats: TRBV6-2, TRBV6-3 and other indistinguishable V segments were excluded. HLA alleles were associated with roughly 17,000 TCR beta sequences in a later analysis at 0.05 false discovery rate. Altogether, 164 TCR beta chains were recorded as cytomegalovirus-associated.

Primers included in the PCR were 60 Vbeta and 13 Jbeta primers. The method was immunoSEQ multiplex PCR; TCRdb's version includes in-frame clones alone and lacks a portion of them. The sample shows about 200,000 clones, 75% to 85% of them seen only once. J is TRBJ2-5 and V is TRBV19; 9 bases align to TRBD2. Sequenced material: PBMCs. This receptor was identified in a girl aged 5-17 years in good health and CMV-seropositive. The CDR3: CASSITAGGRETQYF. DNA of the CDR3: TGTGCCAGTAGTATAACGGCGGGGGGGCGGGAGACCCAGTACTTC.